The 12 T cell receptor beta chains listed next were all sequenced from one sample in a study of Tregs in tolerant kidney transplant recipients. Generated by immunoSEQ multiplex PCR, the TCRdb table keeps only in-frame clones and is missing some. The sample lists 55,000 to 75,000 clones, over 75% occurring once. Related graft donors supplied nonmyeloablative bone marrow transplants, and mixed chimerism was transient. Sequenced material: CD4+ T cells from blood (PBMCs), taken 6 months after the transplant. The receptors here all came from a human patient who received a combined kidney and bone marrow transplant. A share of the T cells may be of graft donor origin.

For the CDR3, the DNA is TGTGCCAGCAGAAAGGACAGACGAAGCACAGATACGCAGTATTTT. This encodes CASRKDRRSTDTQYF. The rearrangement joins TRBV6-5 to TRBJ2-3; the D gene is possibly TRBD1 (6 bases). The CDR3 sequence is 15 residues long. V was clipped by 6 bases and J by 0 bases, with 13 bases between them. Germline-derived CDR1 and CDR2 are MNHEY and SVGAGI.

The chain uses TRBV30 and TRBJ1-5, with D perhaps TRBD1 (6 bases). The V gene lost 5 bases and the J gene lost 0 bases, with 17 bases spanning the gap. CDR3 size: 16 residues. Germline loops: CDR1 GTSNPN, CDR2 SVGIG (reference sequence). CDR3 bases: TGTGCCTGGTCTCGACAGGACTGGTATAGCAATCAGCCCCAGCATTTT. This translates into CAWSRQDWYSNQPQHF.

The chain is built from TRBV27 and TRBJ2-3; 8 nucleotides align to TRBD2. The CDR3 has 14 amino acids. Germline V gene lookup returns CDR1 MNHEY and CDR2 SMNVEV (reference sequence). V was pared by 6 bases and J by 4 bases, with 6 bases of the junction left unmatched. DNA for the CDR3: TGTGCCAGCAGAATCGGGGGGGCCTCAGATACGCAGTATTTT. Amino acids: CASRIGGASDTQYF.

This chain uses TRBV4-1 with TRBJ2-3; 8 nucleotides agree with TRBD2. This CDR3 region has 14 residues. Looked up from germline, CDR1 is MGHRA and CDR2 is YSYEKL. J was trimmed by 4 bases and V by 8 bases; bases with no gene match: 8. CDR3 nucleotide sequence: TGCGCCAGCCATAGCGGGATGAACCCAGATACGCAGTATTTT. Its translation: CASHSGMNPDTQYF.

This chain joins TRBV7-2 and TRBJ1-1; 7 bases fit TRBD1. This CDR3 has 14 amino acids. Trimming took 5 bases from V and 2 from J; bases not matched to a gene: 5. Germline CDR1 and CDR2: SGHTA and FQGNSA. CDR3 protein: CASSRDRANTEAFF. CDR3 nucleotides: TGTGCCAGCAGCCGAGACAGGGCAAACACTGAAGCTTTCTTT.

A remark on this clone: The junction differs from germline at one of its ends, possibly a read error. Other DNA variants within this sample encode the same CDR3. The chain has TRBV7-2 and TRBJ1-6; D is possibly TRBD1 (6 bases). The germline V gene has CDR1 SGHTA and CDR2 FQGNSA. The CDR3 consists of 19 residues. The CDR3 bases are TGTGCCAGCAGCATATACGGGACAACTTATCTTTTGCGGAATTCCCCCCTCCACTTT. It codes for CASSIYGTTYLLRNSPLHF.

The rearrangement links TRBV5-4 to TRBJ2-3; 9 bases map to TRBD2. Germline CDR1 SGHNT, CDR2 YYREEE (reference sequence). The CDR3 totals 16 residues. Trimming at V came to 4 bases and at J to 1 base, leaving 7 bases not matched to a gene. CDR3 amino acids: CASSLGLAGRTDTQYF. Here the CDR3 DNA reads TGTGCCAGCAGCCTGGGGCTAGCGGGGCGCACAGATACGCAGTATTTT.

This chain joins TRBV28 and TRBJ2-5; tentatively, D is TRBD1 (5 bases). V shed 4 bases and J shed 0 bases, with 12 bases lying between them. The CDR3 covers 15 residues. Germline lookup yields CDR1 MDHEN and CDR2 SYDVKM. The CDR3 loop is CASSSLTGHQETQYF. Here the CDR3 DNA reads TGTGCCAGCAGTTCCCTAACAGGTCACCAAGAGACCCAGTACTTC.

This clone was observed once. V and J are TRBV5-1 and TRBJ2-5; no definite D call. This CDR3 is built from 15 residues. V gave up 2 bases and J gave up 2 bases, with 13 bases separating them. CDR1 is SGHRS, CDR2 YFSETQ, per germline. The CDR3 region has the DNA TGCGCCAGCAGCTTTGCCGTGGGCAGGCAAGAGACCCAGTACTTC. It translates to CASSFAVGRQETQYF.

The rearrangement joins TRBV7-2 to TRBJ2-1; 8 bases line up with TRBD2. The trim removed 5 bases at V and 6 bases at J, leaving 9 bases unmatched. This CDR3 has 15 residues. CDR1 is SGHTA and CDR2 is FQGNSA in the germline V gene. The CDR3 region has the DNA TGTGCCAGCAGCGCGTCTGTAACTAGCGGCAATGAGCAGTTCTTC. Encoded protein: CASSASVTSGNEQFF.

This rearrangement joins TRBV7-6 to TRBJ2-5; the match to TRBD1 covers 8 bases. Germline lookup yields CDR1 SGHVS and CDR2 FNYEAQ. The CDR3 is 14 amino acids. After removal of 4 bases from V and 2 bases from J, the junction contained 3 bases not matched to a gene. The CDR3 loop reads CASSSRTGQETQYF. The CDR3 DNA reads TGTGCCAGCAGCTCTCGGACAGGGCAAGAGACCCAGTACTTC.

The chain joins TRBV10-3 to TRBJ2-7; D not resolved. Germline assignment: CDR1 ENHRY and CDR2 SYGVKD. V was trimmed by 3 bases and J by 9 bases, leaving 9 bases between them. CDR3 size: 11 residues. CDR3 protein: CAISERERQYF. The CDR3 DNA reads TGTGCCATCAGTGAAAGAGAGAGGCAGTACTTC.